The next 17 T cell receptor beta chains were all read from a single sample in a study of Ad26.COV2.S vaccination and SARS-CoV-2 variants. Sequencing was performed with immunoSEQ multiplex PCR; in TCRdb, only in-frame clones are kept and a portion is missing. The sample yields 450,000 to 550,000 clones, 80% to 90% seen once. Treatment in this sample: roughly 19 received Ad26.COV2.S at low or high dose, single or two shots; 5 received placebo; per-sample allocation not given. On day 63 after the first injection, vaccine and placebo recipients gave samples. The sample was peripheral blood, taken in a trial of Ad26.COV2.S vaccine versus placebo. These receptors came from a person between 18 and 65 years old who received the Ad26.COV2.S COVID-19 vaccine or a placebo.

A few counts support this clone. The chain combines TRBV19 with TRBJ1-4; D remains ambiguous. Per the germline V gene, CDR1 is LNHDA and CDR2 is SQIVND (reference sequence). CDR3 size: 14 residues. V lost 8 bases to trimming and J lost 7 bases, with 17 bases between them. CDR3 sequence (DNA): TGTGCCAGTCGAAAAGGGAATTTTGGTGAAAAACTGTTTTTT. It codes for CASRKGNFGEKLFF.

This chain connects TRBV15 to TRBJ1-6; no reliable D call. Germline CDR1 LNHNV, CDR2 YYDKDF (reference sequence). V lost 0 bases and J 7 bases, leaving 7 bases between the germline ends. The CDR3 is 14 amino acids. The CDR3 here is CATSRDPGNSPLHF. DNA for the CDR3: TGTGCCACCAGCAGAGATCCGGGAAATTCACCCCTCCACTTT.

The rearrangement joins TRBV7-9 to TRBJ2-5; D is unclear. V was clipped by 0 bases and J by 4 bases, with 6 bases between them. The CDR3 has 13 residues. Germline V CDR1 and CDR2: SEHNR, FQNEAQ (reference sequence). CDR3: CASSLATGETQYF. The CDR3 bases are TGTGCCAGCAGCTTAGCGACTGGAGAGACCCAGTACTTC.

The V gene is TRBV11-2, the J gene TRBJ2-1; D call uncertain. The CDR3 sequence is 13 residues long. Trimming shortened V by 3 bases and J by 4 bases, and 7 bases separated the two germline ends. Germline V gene data show CDR1 as SGHAT and CDR2 as FQNNGV. The CDR3 is CASSFTEYNEQFF. CDR3 sequence (DNA): TGTGCCAGCAGCTTCACCGAGTACAATGAGCAGTTCTTC.

This chain links TRBV24-1 with TRBJ2-3, with 10 bases that match TRBD1. Trimming took 1 base from V and 6 from J; bases not matched to a gene: 6. CDR3 length: 16 residues. The germline V gene has CDR1 KGHDR and CDR2 SFDVKD. CDR3 nucleotide sequence: TGTGCCACCAGTGATTTAAAGACAGGGGGCTGGGATACGCAGTATTTT. Amino acid sequence: CATSDLKTGGWDTQYF.

J is TRBJ2-1 and V is TRBV18, with 10 positions matching TRBD2. Losses at the gene ends were 3 bases for V and 9 bases for J; bases not matched to a gene: 8. This CDR3 has 15 residues. Germline values: CDR1 KGHSH, CDR2 LQKENI. Here the CDR3 reads CASSPLSGGALEQFF. CDR3 bases: TGTGCCAGCTCACCGTTAAGCGGGGGGGCCCTTGAGCAGTTCTTC.

This chain uses TRBV20-1 with TRBJ1-1; the D is unclear. Trimming removed 2 bases at V and 10 bases at J, with 11 bases between. In germline, CDR1 is DFQATT, CDR2 SNEGSKA (reference sequence). The CDR3 extends over 11 amino acids. The CDR3 nucleotides read TGCAGTGCTAGATTCGACTGGAGAGCTTTCTTT. Translated: CSARFDWRAFF.

The chain combines TRBV5-1 with TRBJ1-3; the match to TRBD1 covers 9 bases. This CDR3 is 16 amino acids long. Trimming removed 0 bases from V and 4 bases from J; junction bases left unmatched: 5. The V gene's germline CDR1 is SGHRS and CDR2 YFSETQ. CDR3 DNA: TGCGCCAGCAGCTTGGAGGGGACAGGGAGAGGAAACACCATATATTTT. This translates into CASSLEGTGRGNTIYF.

The V and J genes are TRBV18 and TRBJ2-2, with D perhaps matching TRBD1 (6 bases). The germline V gene encodes CDR1 KGHSH and CDR2 LQKENI. Trimming cost V 6 bases and J 4 bases, with 12 bases left between them. This CDR3 has 14 residues. The CDR3 DNA follows: TGTGCCAGCTCCTACGACAGGACCACCGGGGAGCTGTTTTTT. Protein sequence: CASSYDRTTGELFF.

The CDR3 spells CASSFTVTYEQYF. CDR3 nucleotides: TGCGCCAGCAGCTTTACCGTAACCTACGAGCAGTACTTC. J is TRBJ2-7 and V is TRBV5-1; D gene ambiguous. V was trimmed by 2 bases and J by 2 bases, leaving 8 bases between them. The CDR3 is made up of 13 amino acids. CDR1 SGHRS and CDR2 YFSETQ come from the germline V gene.

J is TRBJ1-2 and V is TRBV28; tentative D call: TRBD1 (5 bases). The V end was cut by 7 bases, the J end by 8 bases, with 17 bases between. The CDR3 length is 13 residues. Germline V CDR1 and CDR2: MDHEN, SYDVKM. For the CDR3, the DNA is TGTGCCAGCACCCCTGACAGAAGAGTAGGCTACACCTTC. Translation: CASTPDRRVGYTF.

This chain links TRBV16 with TRBJ2-5, with 9 bases identical to TRBD1. V lost 4 bases and J lost 6; bases outside the gene matches: 12. CDR3 length equals 16 residues. CDR1 is KGHSY and CDR2 is FQNENV in the germline V gene. CDR3 sequence: CASSRRTGEGTKTQYF. CDR3 bases: TGTGCCAGCAGCCGACGGACAGGGGAGGGGACAAAGACCCAGTACTTC.

V and J are TRBV27 and TRBJ2-1; no reliable D call. This CDR3 contains 13 residues. In germline, CDR1 is MNHEY, CDR2 SMNVEV (reference sequence). V gave up 6 bases and J gave up 4 bases, with 10 bases separating them. This chain's CDR3 is CASSDGDYNEQFF. The CDR3 DNA sequence: TGTGCCAGCAGCGACGGAGATTACAATGAGCAGTTCTTC.

Only a few counts were recorded for this clone. The CDR3 DNA follows: TGTGCCAGCAGTGGGGGGGCAGTTGGCTACACCTTC. Translated, it gives CASSGGAVGYTF. The rearrangement uses TRBV12-3 or TRBV12-4 and TRBJ1-2; D is perhaps TRBD1 (6 bases). The CDR3 spans 12 residues. V lost 5 bases, J lost 7 bases, and 11 bases lay in between.

The V gene is TRBV7-2, the J gene TRBJ2-2, with D uncertain. With 3 bases removed from V and 1 base from J, the gap between germline ends came to 6 bases. CDR1 is SGHTA, CDR2 FQGNSA, per germline. The CDR3 has 14 amino acids. The DNA of the CDR3 is TGTGCCAGCAGCTTGGTTAGGAACACCGGGGAGCTGTTTTTT. It is translated as CASSLVRNTGELFF.

The V and J genes are TRBV7-9 and TRBJ1-3; possibly TRBD1 for D (5 bases). V gave up 3 bases and J gave up 8 bases, with 11 bases separating them. The CDR3 sequence is 13 residues long. Germline V lookup: CDR1 SEHNR, CDR2 FQNEAQ (reference sequence). The CDR3 loop reads CASSLDIADTIYF. The CDR3 nucleotides read TGTGCCAGCAGCTTGGACATTGCAGACACCATATATTTT.

This clone was detected only a few times. J is TRBJ2-1 and V is TRBV5-1; 8 nucleotides line up with TRBD2. The CDR3 totals 16 residues. Germline V gene data show CDR1 as SGHRS and CDR2 as YFSETQ. V was pared by 0 bases and J by 0 bases, with 2 bases of the junction left unmatched. The chain's CDR3 is CASSLGLASSYNEQFF. CDR3 sequence (DNA): TGCGCCAGCAGCTTGGGACTAGCGAGCTCCTACAATGAGCAGTTCTTC. The variable domain in full, completed from reference TRBV5-1 and TRBJ2-1, reads KAGVTQTPRYLIKTRGQQVTLSCSPISGHRSVSWYQQTPGQGLQFLFEYFSETQRNKGNFPGRFSGRQFSNSRSEMNVSTLELGDSALYLCASSLGLASSYNEQFFGPGTRLTVL.